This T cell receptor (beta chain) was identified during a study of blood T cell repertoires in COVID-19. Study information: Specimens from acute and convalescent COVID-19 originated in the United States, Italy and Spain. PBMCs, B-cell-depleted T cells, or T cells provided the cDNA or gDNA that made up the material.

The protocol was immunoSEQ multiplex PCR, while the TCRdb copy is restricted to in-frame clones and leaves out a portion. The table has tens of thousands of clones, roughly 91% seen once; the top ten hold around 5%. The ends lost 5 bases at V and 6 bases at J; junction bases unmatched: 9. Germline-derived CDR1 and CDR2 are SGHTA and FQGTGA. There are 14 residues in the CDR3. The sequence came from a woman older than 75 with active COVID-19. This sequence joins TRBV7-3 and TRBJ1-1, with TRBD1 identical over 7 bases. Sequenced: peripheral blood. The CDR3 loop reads CASSLNRGLSEAFF. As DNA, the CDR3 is TGTGCCAGCAGCCTCAACAGGGGCCTCTCTGAAGCTTTCTTT.